The 10 T cell receptor beta chains below come from one sample, sequenced in a study of early T cells in non-severe SARS-CoV-2 infection (dated by TCRdb to 2020 to 2022). Library preparation employed 5' RACE. TCRdb shows the sequencer as NextSeq 500. TCRdb reanalyzed the raw reads on its own, using fastp at Q25 for trimming and MiXCR for clone calling, and kept in-frame beta chains. Duplicate CDR3 protein sequences are folded into a single record with the most common DNA and genes. Present in this sample are 60,000 to 90,000 distinct CDR3 sequences, over 9% of which were seen just once. Of the sample, approximately 4.8% is held by the ten largest clones. Input material: whole blood. These receptors came from an adult who was a healthcare worker with PCR-confirmed SARS-CoV-2 infection or an uninfected control (not recorded which).

In this sample, this clonotype turned up many times. The chain employs TRBV7-3 and TRBJ2-6; D is possibly TRBD1 or TRBD2 (6 bases each). Trimming pared 2 bases from V and 0 bases from J, leaving 14 bases between. The CDR3 spans 18 residues. CDR1 is SGHTA, CDR2 FQGTGA, per germline. The chain's CDR3 is CASSLALGGGSGANVLTF. DNA for the CDR3: TGTGCCAGCAGCTTAGCCCTAGGAGGGGGCTCTGGGGCCAACGTCCTGACTTTC.

A few counts support this clonotype. The chain couples TRBV29-1 to TRBJ2-1, with 7 bases aligning to TRBD2. The V and J ends lost 3 bases and 4 bases, in that order; junction bases with no gene match: 6. CDR3 length: 14 amino acids. Germline V gene data show CDR1 as SQVTM and CDR2 as ANQGSEA. The CDR3 spells CSVDRGSGYNEQFF. In nucleotides, the CDR3 is TGCAGCGTTGATCGCGGGAGTGGGTACAATGAGCAGTTCTTC.

Many counts were recorded for this clonotype. V gene TRBV12-3 or TRBV12-4 combines with J gene TRBJ2-3, with no clear D. V was pared by 1 base and J by 6 bases, with 2 bases between. This CDR3 has 11 residues. The CDR3 DNA follows: TGTGCCAGCAGTTTAGAGGATACGCAGTATTTT. It specifies CASSLEDTQYF.

At least ten counts were recorded for this clonotype. V and J are TRBV28 and TRBJ2-7; 7 bases line up with TRBD2. This CDR3 is built from 15 residues. V lost 4 bases, J lost 5 bases, and 11 bases stayed unmatched. Per the germline V gene, CDR1 is MDHEN and CDR2 is SYDVKM. The CDR3 nucleotides are TGTGCCAGCAGTTCTCCCCGGACTAGGGGTGACGAGCAGTACTTC. Protein product: CASSSPRTRGDEQYF. The full variable domain, in which reference TRBV28 and TRBJ2-7 provide the parts outside the CDR3, is DVKVTQSSRYLVKRTGEKVFLECVQDMDHENMFWYRQDPGLGLRLIYFSYDVKMKEKGDIPEGYSVSREKKERFSLILESASTNQTSMYLCASSSPRTRGDEQYFGPGTRLTVT.

Worth noting for this clonotype: A much larger clone lies one base from this, so it may be a read error. This chain connects TRBV20-1 to TRBJ2-7; 8 nucleotides match TRBD2. The CDR3 is 14 amino acids. Germline loops: CDR1 DFQATT, CDR2 SNEGSKA (reference sequence). The DNA of the CDR3 is TGCAGTGCTAGAGATAGCGGGAATCTGAACGAGCAGTGCTTC. It translates to CSARDSGNLNEQCF.

In its sample, this clonotype was seen a few times. The chain recombines TRBV6-6 with TRBJ2-1, with D unresolved. Germline V CDR1 and CDR2: MNHNY, SVGAGI (reference sequence). The CDR3 length is 12 residues. In DNA form, the CDR3 reads TGTGTAAGCACTGATTCCTACAATGAGCAGTTCTTC. It codes for CVSTDSYNEQFF.

This clonotype turned up a few times. The J gene is TRBJ2-5, the V gene TRBV19; D is possibly TRBD2 (6 bases). The V end was cut by 5 bases, the J end by 6 bases, with 16 bases between. CDR1 and CDR2 from the germline V gene are LNHDA and SQIVND (reference sequence). This CDR3 contains 14 residues. DNA for the CDR3: TGTGCCAGTAGTGGGACTTCCTTTTCGAAGACCCAGTACTTC. Its translation is CASSGTSFSKTQYF.

This clonotype has a count of ten or more. The genes are TRBV11-2 and TRBJ1-4; no clear D. Per germline, CDR1 SGHAT and CDR2 FQNNGV. Trimming stripped 3 bases from V and 1 base from J, with 9 bases between. This CDR3 has 15 amino acids. Here the CDR3 reads CASSLLGRTNEKLFF. CDR3 DNA: TGTGCCAGCAGCTTGCTGGGTAGAACTAATGAAAAACTGTTTTTT.

J is TRBJ2-1 and V is TRBV20-1; 10 bases are shared with TRBD2. The trim removed 6 bases at V and 7 bases at J, leaving 12 bases unmatched. Germline V lookup: CDR1 DFQATT, CDR2 SNEGSKA (reference sequence). This CDR3 is 15 amino acids long. The CDR3 loop reads CSARGLAGDKNEQFF. Here the CDR3 DNA reads TGCAGTGCCAGGGGTCTAGCGGGAGACAAAAATGAGCAGTTCTTC.

The rearrangement links TRBV2 to TRBJ2-5; unclear D gene. Trimming cost V 0 bases and J 4 bases, with 12 bases left between them. The CDR3 length is 15 residues. Germline V CDR1 and CDR2: SNHLY, FYNNEI. The CDR3 reads CASSEAQLVGETQYF. The CDR3 region has the DNA TGTGCCAGCAGTGAAGCGCAACTCGTAGGAGAGACCCAGTACTTC.